A single sample gave rise to the 17 T cell receptor beta chains below, sequenced in a study of blood T cells in healthy people across ages. Together with a sample-barcoded 5' primer, a J-beta primer mix was included in a second PCR lasting roughly 6 to 12 cycles. TCRdb redid the calling of the 5' RACE reads with MiXCR, one entry per CDR3 protein. The sample carries approximately 820,000 distinct CDR3 sequences, roughly 44% recorded once. Material: blood. The source of these receptors is a man aged 55-75 years in good health.

This clonotype has a count of ten or more. This chain uses TRBV7-8 with TRBJ1-5; no reliable D call. CDR3 size: 14 residues. Looked up from germline, CDR1 is SGHVS and CDR2 is FQNEAQ. Trimming removed 3 bases at V and 0 bases at J, with 6 bases between. The CDR3, as DNA: TGTGCCAGCAGCTTGCAGCCTAGCAATCAGCCCCAGCATTTT. Translating it yields CASSLQPSNQPQHF.

This chain links TRBV2 with TRBJ2-6, with a possible D match to TRBD1 (5 bases). The CDR3 loop spans 16 amino acids. The V and J ends lost 3 bases and 0 bases respectively, with 9 bases between them. Germline values: CDR1 SNHLY, CDR2 FYNNEI. The CDR3 nucleotides are TGTGCCAGCAGTGACTCCAGGGTCTCTGGGGCCAACGTCCTGACTTTC. This gives the protein CASSDSRVSGANVLTF.

The chain combines TRBV21-1 with TRBJ2-7. TRBV21-1 corresponds to a pseudogene. CDR3 size: 16 residues. The CDR3 reads CASSKGSDRAPYEQYF. Written as DNA, the CDR3 is TGTGCCAGCAGCAAAGGCTCCGACAGGGCTCCCTACGAGCAGTACTTC.

The CDR3 spells CSVEEVNRDGYTF. As DNA, the CDR3 is TGCAGCGTTGAAGAGGTGAATCGAGATGGCTACACCTTC. The chain couples TRBV29-1 to TRBJ1-2; D gene unclear. The CDR3 consists of 13 residues. CDR1 is SQVTM and CDR2 is ANQGSEA in the germline V gene. Trimming took 0 bases from V and 6 from J, leaving 11 bases between them.

The chain couples TRBV20-1 to TRBJ1-6, with D maybe TRBD1 (6 bases). The length of the CDR3 is 16 residues. Trimming took off 1 base at V and 7 bases at J, with 17 bases between the two ends. Germline values: CDR1 DFQATT, CDR2 SNEGSKA (reference sequence). CDR3 coding DNA: TGCAGTGCTAGAGTACGGCAGGGGCCGAGGAATTCACCCCTCCACTTT. Translating it yields CSARVRQGPRNSPLHF.

The chain recombines TRBV7-9 with TRBJ2-4; 9 bases are shared with TRBD2. The J call is doubtful: the DNA matches TRBJ2-7 better. The CDR3 is made up of 16 amino acids. The V gene's germline CDR1 is SEHNR and CDR2 FQNEAQ (reference sequence). CDR3 loop: CASSLVPSGDTYEQYF. The CDR3 nucleotides are TGTGCCAGCAGCTTAGTCCCTAGCGGGGACACCTACGAGCAGTACTTC.

CDR3 DNA: TGTGCCAGCAGTCAAGGGGGAGCAGGGGCAACTAATGAAAAACTGTTTTTT. This codes for CASSQGGAGATNEKLFF. The chain is built from TRBV6-1 and TRBJ1-4; D possibly corresponds to TRBD1 (6 bases). Germline V gene data show CDR1 as MNHNS and CDR2 as SASEGT. V was clipped by 5 bases and J by 0 bases, with 16 bases between them. The CDR3 is made up of 17 amino acids.

In this sample, this clonotype turned up a few times. V usage is TRBV6-6 and J usage is TRBJ1-2; D unclear. CDR3 length: 14 amino acids. CDR1 MNHNY and CDR2 SVGAGI come from the germline V gene (reference sequence). Trimming shortened V by 0 bases and J by 0 bases, and 5 bases separated the two germline ends. CDR3 nucleotide sequence: TGTGCCAGCAGTTACTCGATTTCTAACTATGGCTACACCTTC. It codes for CASSYSISNYGYTF.

This chain uses TRBV11-2 with TRBJ2-5, with 7 bases matching TRBD2. Losses at the gene ends were 5 bases for V and 2 bases for J; bases not matched to a gene: 8. This CDR3 region has 15 residues. Germline CDR1 reads SGHAT; CDR2 reads FQNNGV. This CDR3 reads CASSPERGFQETQYF. CDR3 DNA: TGTGCCAGCAGCCCAGAGCGGGGTTTTCAAGAGACCCAGTACTTC.

This clonotype has just a few counts. V usage is TRBV13 and J usage is TRBJ1-2; 8 positions agree with TRBD1. V lost 1 base to trimming and J lost 1 base; unmatched junction nucleotides: 8. The length of the CDR3 is 17 residues. Germline CDR1 and CDR2: PRHDT and FYEKMQ (reference sequence). CDR3: CASSLDPLTGDNYGYTF. The CDR3, as DNA: TGTGCCAGCAGCTTAGACCCCCTGACAGGGGATAACTATGGCTACACCTTC.

This chain connects TRBV20-1 to TRBJ2-5, with 8 positions matching TRBD2. The V gene end was trimmed by 7 bases and the J gene end by 3 bases; junction bases not matched to a gene: 16. CDR3 length: 16 residues. Per the germline V gene, CDR1 is DFQATT and CDR2 is SNEGSKA (reference sequence). CDR3 sequence: CSVAGLSGGKKETQYF. CDR3 in DNA: TGCAGTGTGGCAGGTCTAAGCGGGGGCAAAAAAGAGACCCAGTACTTC.

The chain uses TRBV28 and TRBJ2-4; D is perhaps TRBD2 (6 bases). The closer fit of TRBJ2-7 to the DNA end suggests the J call may be wrong. The CDR3 totals 13 residues. In germline, CDR1 is MDHEN, CDR2 SYDVKM. The CDR3 region is CASSWRGNYEQYF. CDR3 coding DNA: TGTGCCAGCAGTTGGCGGGGAAACTACGAGCAGTACTTC.

The chain couples TRBV7-9 to TRBJ2-7; D not resolved. The V end lost 1 base, the J end lost 5 bases, and 15 bases lay between the germline ends. The germline V gene encodes CDR1 SEHNR and CDR2 FQNEAQ (reference sequence). The CDR3 contains 15 residues. The CDR3 loop is CASSLVGRNENEQYF. The CDR3 DNA reads as TGTGCCAGCAGCTTAGTCGGCCGGAACGAAAACGAGCAGTACTTC. The full variable domain, in which reference TRBV7-9 and TRBJ2-7 provide the parts outside the CDR3, is DTGVSQNPRHKITKRGQNVTFRCDPISEHNRLYWYRQTLGQGPEFLTYFQNEAQLEKSRLLSDRFSAERPKGSFSTLEIQRTEQGDSAMYLCASSLVGRNENEQYFGPGTRLTVT.

This CDR3 reads CASSDRRGVADTQYF. CDR3 coding DNA: TGTGCCAGCAGTGACCGGCGGGGTGTCGCAGATACGCAGTATTTT. This rearrangement joins TRBV25-1 to TRBJ2-3; maybe TRBD2 (6 bases). The germline CDR1 and CDR2 sequences are MGHDK and SYGVNS. Trimming pared 3 bases from V and 4 bases from J, leaving 14 bases between. This CDR3 contains 15 residues.

The chain is built from TRBV7-2 and TRBJ2-7, with 9 bases fitting TRBD1. CDR1 is SGHTA and CDR2 is FQGNSA in the germline V gene. V trimming: 8 bases; J trimming: 6 bases; junction bases outside the gene matches: 11. The CDR3 contains 14 residues. The CDR3 region is CASRLPGQGSEQYF. As DNA, the CDR3 is TGTGCCAGCCGATTACCGGGACAGGGAAGCGAGCAGTACTTC.

This clonotype was found a few times. The chain is built from TRBV20-1 and TRBJ2-5, with D maybe TRBD1 (6 bases). CDR1 is DFQATT and CDR2 is SNEGSKA in the germline V gene (reference sequence). The CDR3 extends over 15 amino acids. V dropped 5 bases and J dropped 3 bases, with 19 bases sitting between them. CDR3 bases: TGCAGTGCTGGGGACCCCAGGACAGCTAAAGAGACCCAGTACTTC. It codes for CSAGDPRTAKETQYF.

The chain employs TRBV5-1 and TRBJ2-1; no definite D call. Germline values: CDR1 SGHRS, CDR2 YFSETQ. This CDR3 comprises 14 residues. Trimming pared 5 bases from V and 4 bases from J, leaving 13 bases between. The chain's CDR3 is CASSLSPAYNEQFF. CDR3 sequence (DNA): TGCGCCAGCAGTCTGTCCCCGGCGTACAATGAGCAGTTCTTC.